These 29 T cell receptor beta chains originate from one sample sequenced in a study of blood T cell repertoires in COVID-19. The protocol was immunoSEQ multiplex PCR, while the TCRdb copy is restricted to in-frame clones and leaves out a portion. The sample records 100,000 to 150,000 clones, 84% being singletons. The sequencing input was peripheral blood. The source of these receptors is a man aged 55 to 69 with acute or convalescent COVID-19.

V is TRBV2 and J is TRBJ1-5, with D perhaps matching TRBD1 (5 bases). Trimming stripped 4 bases from V and 0 bases from J, with 10 bases between. The germline V gene encodes CDR1 SNHLY and CDR2 FYNNEI. The CDR3 totals 15 residues. The DNA of the CDR3 is TGTGCCAGCAGTGCTGCAGGGAATAGCAATCAGCCCCAGCATTTT. The encoded protein is CASSAAGNSNQPQHF.

The rearrangement links TRBV5-1 to TRBJ2-5; 7 nucleotides agree with TRBD1. Trimming cost V 0 bases and J 5 bases; bases outside gene matches: 7. Germline V gene data show CDR1 as SGHRS and CDR2 as YFSETQ. CDR3 length: 15 residues. CDR3 region: CASSLVNTGAETQYF. As DNA, the CDR3 is TGCGCCAGCAGCTTGGTGAATACAGGGGCCGAGACCCAGTACTTC. Full variable domain (rest looked up from reference TRBV5-1 and TRBJ2-5): KAGVTQTPRYLIKTRGQQVTLSCSPISGHRSVSWYQQTPGQGLQFLFEYFSETQRNKGNFPGRFSGRQFSNSRSEMNVSTLELGDSALYLCASSLVNTGAETQYFGPGTRLLVL.

The chain carries TRBV18 and TRBJ2-2; a possible D gene is TRBD1 (5 bases). The V and J ends lost 0 bases and 5 bases respectively, with 7 bases between them. CDR1 and CDR2 (germline): KGHSH, LQKENI. The CDR3 extends over 14 amino acids. CDR3 nucleotide sequence: TGTGCCAGCTCACCACCGGGGCGAACCGGGGAGCTGTTTTTT. Translated: CASSPPGRTGELFF.

The chain recombines TRBV28 with TRBJ1-2, with 11 bases aligning to TRBD1. The germline V gene encodes CDR1 MDHEN and CDR2 SYDVKM. The CDR3 is made up of 18 amino acids. V shed 5 bases, J shed 2 bases, and the junction held 13 bases outside the gene matches. CDR3 coding DNA: TGTGCCAGCAGTCTAACTCACCCGGGACAGGGGGAAAACTATGGCTACACCTTC. Amino acid sequence: CASSLTHPGQGENYGYTF.

The chain carries TRBV11-2 and TRBJ2-7; TRBD2 matches 9 bases. Germline CDR1 reads SGHAT; CDR2 reads FQNNGV. The CDR3 runs 17 residues. J lost 5 bases, V lost 0 bases, and 11 bases had no gene match. CDR3 residues: CASSLDPAAGGRDEQYF. In DNA form, the CDR3 reads TGTGCCAGCAGCTTAGACCCGGCGGCGGGGGGGCGGGACGAGCAGTACTTC.

This clone has only a few counts. The genes are TRBV24-1 and TRBJ1-2; D may be TRBD1 (5 bases). This CDR3 is built from 14 residues. V was cut by 1 base and J by 2 bases, with 7 bases left in between. Germline-derived CDR1 and CDR2 are KGHDR and SFDVKD. DNA of the CDR3: TGTGCCACCAGTGATTTTCGACAGAACTATGGCTACACCTTC. Encoded protein: CATSDFRQNYGYTF.

The rearrangement joins TRBV5-4 to TRBJ2-1; D possibly corresponds to TRBD1 (6 bases). Germline loops: CDR1 SGHNT, CDR2 YYREEE (reference sequence). CDR3 length: 17 amino acids. Trimming pared 0 bases from V and 4 bases from J, leaving 17 bases between. CDR3 bases: TGTGCCAGCAGCTTGGAGTTCACAGGGTTGGGATACAATGAGCAGTTCTTC. The encoded protein is CASSLEFTGLGYNEQFF.

This chain links TRBV7-9 with TRBJ1-5, with D perhaps matching TRBD1 (6 bases). V gave up 2 bases and J gave up 4 bases, with 12 bases separating them. The CDR3 consists of 15 residues. Germline CDR1 SEHNR, CDR2 FQNEAQ (reference sequence). In nucleotides, the CDR3 is TGTGCCAGCAGCTTATGGGGACAACAGAATCAGCCCCAGCATTTT. It yields the protein CASSLWGQQNQPQHF.

V gene TRBV7-8 combines with J gene TRBJ2-2, with 8 bases that match TRBD1. The CDR3 totals 15 residues. CDR1 and CDR2 from the germline V gene are SGHVS and FQNEAQ. Trimming removed 2 bases from V and 5 bases from J; junction bases left unmatched: 4. The CDR3 loop reads CASSLYRGSTGELFF. CDR3 nucleotides: TGTGCCAGCAGCTTATACAGGGGGAGTACCGGGGAGCTGTTTTTT.

The chain employs TRBV3-1 (or the pseudogene TRBV3-2) and TRBJ1-1, with no clear D. Trimming removed 1 base from V and 6 bases from J, with 9 bases in between. Per the germline V gene, CDR1 is LGHDT and CDR2 is YNNKEL (reference sequence). This CDR3 is 13 amino acids long. CDR3 in amino acids: CASSQGGRPEAFF. CDR3 DNA sequence: TGTGCCAGCAGCCAAGGCGGGAGGCCTGAAGCTTTCTTT.

This chain links TRBV5-1 with TRBJ2-7; 10 positions match TRBD1. The junction had 8 bases not matched to a gene; V was cut back by 3 bases and J by 5 bases. The CDR3 has 15 residues. Germline loops: CDR1 SGHRS, CDR2 YFSETQ. This CDR3 is CASSSEGTGVNEQYF. In DNA form, the CDR3 reads TGCGCCAGCAGCTCGGAAGGGACAGGGGTTAACGAGCAGTACTTC.

CDR3 sequence: CASSEITGPHSPLHF. CDR3 bases: TGTGCCAGCAGCGAGATTACAGGCCCCCATTCACCCCTCCACTTT. The chain is built from TRBV3-1 (or the pseudogene TRBV3-2) and TRBJ1-6; D perhaps matches TRBD1 (5 bases). The germline CDR1 and CDR2 sequences are LGHDT and YNNKEL (reference sequence). Trimming removed 5 bases at V and 8 bases at J, with 16 bases between. The CDR3 sequence is 15 residues long.

The chain has TRBV12-3 or TRBV12-4 and TRBJ1-5; D gene unclear. This CDR3 is 13 amino acids long. Trimming stripped 3 bases from V and 5 bases from J, with 8 bases between. The CDR3 here is CASSFWRDQPQHF. DNA of the CDR3: TGTGCCAGCAGTTTTTGGCGGGATCAGCCCCAGCATTTT.

In its sample, this clone was seen once. The chain employs TRBV28 and TRBJ2-5; a weak D match, TRBD1 (7 bases). CDR1 and CDR2 from the germline V gene are MDHEN and SYDVKM. This CDR3 contains 12 residues. With 7 bases removed from V and 4 bases from J, the gap between germline ends came to 10 bases. In DNA form, the CDR3 reads TGTGCCAGCACAGGGGGGCGAGAGACCCAGTACTTC. Amino acid sequence: CASTGGRETQYF.

This clone was recorded only once. The chain joins TRBV7-2 to TRBJ2-1; 9 bases match TRBD1. V lost 2 bases, J lost 2 bases, and 4 bases stayed unmatched. The CDR3 covers 16 residues. Germline CDR1 reads SGHTA; CDR2 reads FQGNSA. CDR3 sequence: CASSLTDRGTYNEQFF. In DNA, the CDR3 is TGTGCCAGCAGCTTAACCGACAGGGGGACCTACAATGAGCAGTTCTTC.

The chain uses TRBV12-3 or TRBV12-4 and TRBJ1-5, with TRBD1 matching over 7 bases. J lost 6 bases, V lost 1 base, and 0 bases had no gene match. The CDR3 loop spans 13 amino acids. CDR3 protein: CASSLEGAQPQHF. The DNA for the CDR3 is TGTGCCAGCAGTTTAGAGGGGGCTCAGCCCCAGCATTTT.

In DNA, the CDR3 is TGTGCCAGCAGTCCGACTAGCGGGGGGTTAGAGACCCAGTACTTC. As protein: CASSPTSGGLETQYF. The chain couples TRBV6-4 to TRBJ2-5; 13 bases align to TRBD2. The CDR3 runs 15 residues. CDR1 is MRHNA, CDR2 SNTAGT, per germline. After removal of 5 bases from V and 4 bases from J, the junction contained 4 bases not matched to a gene.

The genes are TRBV7-8 and TRBJ2-1, with 10 bases matching TRBD2. This CDR3 contains 16 residues. V was clipped by 1 base and J by 5 bases; unmatched bases: 5. CDR1 is SGHVS and CDR2 is FQNEAQ in the germline V gene. The CDR3 reads CASSLVGSGGNNEQFF. As DNA, the CDR3 is TGTGCCAGCAGCTTAGTGGGTAGCGGGGGGAACAATGAGCAGTTCTTC. The whole variable domain, remainder taken from reference TRBV7-8 and TRBJ2-1, is GAGVSQSPRYKVAKRGQDVALRCDPISGHVSLFWYQQALGQGPEFLTYFQNEAQLDKSGLPSDRFFAERPEGSVSTLKIQRTQQEDSAVYLCASSLVGSGGNNEQFFGPGTRLTVL.

This sequence joins TRBV9 and TRBJ1-6, with no clear D. Germline CDR1 and CDR2: SGDLS and YYNGEE. Trimming took off 7 bases at V and 11 bases at J, with 10 bases between the two ends. The CDR3 is 11 residues long. Here the CDR3 DNA reads TGTGCCAGCGGTTACTCAACACCCCTCCACTTT. It translates to CASGYSTPLHF.

The chain recombines TRBV7-2 with TRBJ1-2, with D unclear. CDR1 and CDR2 (germline): SGHTA, FQGNSA. The CDR3 loop spans 13 amino acids. V lost 6 bases and J 4 bases, leaving 12 bases between the germline ends. CDR3 in DNA: TGTGCCAGCAGACCAAGCGGTGGCTATGGCTACACCTTC. Translating it yields CASRPSGGYGYTF.

The CDR3 DNA reads as TGCGCCAGCACCAGAGTAGCGGGGTCTAACTATGGCTACACCTTC. This sequence encodes CASTRVAGSNYGYTF. The chain joins TRBV4-1 to TRBJ1-2; D ambiguous. The ends were cut back, 7 bases at V and 0 bases at J, with 15 bases in the middle. CDR3 length: 15 residues. Germline CDR1 reads MGHRA; CDR2 reads YSYEKL.

The chain links TRBV11-1 to TRBJ2-3; tentative D call: TRBD1 (6 bases). Looked up from germline, CDR1 is SGHAT and CDR2 is FQDESV (reference sequence). This CDR3 has 15 residues. V was shortened by 5 bases and J by 2 bases, with 14 bases between the two germline ends. CDR3 sequence: CASSPEQGPTDTQYF. The DNA for the CDR3 is TGTGCCAGCAGCCCCGAACAGGGACCCACAGATACGCAGTATTTT.

The chain couples TRBV7-9 to TRBJ2-2, with 7 bases fitting TRBD2. This CDR3 is built from 16 residues. Trimming at V came to 4 bases and at J to 0 bases, leaving 5 bases not matched to a gene. CDR1 and CDR2 from the germline V gene are SEHNR and FQNEAQ (reference sequence). The CDR3 DNA is TGTGCCAGCAGCTCCCGAGCGGGGACGAACACCGGGGAGCTGTTTTTT. Translated, it gives CASSSRAGTNTGELFF.

The CDR3: CASSLVSGGHTDTQYF. The CDR3 nucleotides read TGTGCCAGCAGCTTAGTCTCGGGGGGGCATACAGATACGCAGTATTTT. The chain couples TRBV11-2 to TRBJ2-3; 8 positions agree with TRBD2. J gave up 3 bases and V 1 base, and 6 bases lay outside the gene matches. The germline V gene has CDR1 SGHAT and CDR2 FQNNGV. CDR3 length: 16 amino acids.

This chain uses TRBV18 with TRBJ2-1; D is uncertain. Germline V gives CDR1 KGHSH, CDR2 LQKENI. Trimming took off 2 bases at V and 8 bases at J, with 10 bases between the two ends. The CDR3 has 13 amino acids. The CDR3 nucleotides are TGTGCCAGCTCACCAATGGGCTGGGATGAGCAGTTCTTC. Amino acid sequence: CASSPMGWDEQFF.

The count of this clone is one. The chain combines TRBV13 with TRBJ1-1; D remains unclear. The CDR3 is 13 residues long. Germline loops: CDR1 PRHDT, CDR2 FYEKMQ (reference sequence). Trimming took off 5 bases at V and 1 base at J, with 8 bases between the two ends. CDR3 loop: CASSRAQNTEAFF. The CDR3 bases are TGTGCCAGCAGCCGAGCTCAGAACACTGAAGCTTTCTTT.

The J gene is TRBJ2-1, the V gene TRBV19; 9 bases align to TRBD1. Germline V CDR1 and CDR2: LNHDA, SQIVND (reference sequence). V lost 6 bases, J lost 7 bases, and 7 bases stayed unmatched. The CDR3 extends over 14 amino acids. As DNA, the CDR3 is TGTGCCAGTAGCACCGGGACAGGGATAAATGAGCAGTTCTTC. It yields the protein CASSTGTGINEQFF.

This CDR3 reads CASGERTLYGYTF. For the CDR3, the DNA is TGTGCCAGCGGGGAGAGGACTCTCTATGGCTACACCTTC. The V and J genes are TRBV3-1 (or the pseudogene TRBV3-2) and TRBJ1-2; D uncertain. Germline loops: CDR1 LGHDT, CDR2 YNNKEL (reference sequence). V was clipped by 8 bases and J by 4 bases, with 14 bases between them. This CDR3 spans 13 amino acids.

The chain employs TRBV10-3 and TRBJ2-5; D gene unclear. The CDR3 contains 12 residues. Trimming shortened V by 2 bases and J by 5 bases, and 6 bases separated the two germline ends. Germline V gene sequence: CDR1 ENHRY, CDR2 SYGVKD. CDR3 coding DNA: TGTGCCATCAGTGAGGCTATGGAGACCCAGTACTTC. Its protein is CAISEAMETQYF.